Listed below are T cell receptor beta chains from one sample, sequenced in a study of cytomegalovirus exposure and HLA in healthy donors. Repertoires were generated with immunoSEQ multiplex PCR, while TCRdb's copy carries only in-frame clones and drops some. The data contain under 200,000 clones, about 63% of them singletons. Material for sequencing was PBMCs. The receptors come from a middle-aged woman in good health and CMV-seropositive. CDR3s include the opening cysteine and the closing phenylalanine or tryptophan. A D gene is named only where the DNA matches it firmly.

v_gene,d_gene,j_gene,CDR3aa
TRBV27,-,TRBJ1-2,CASRSYESHYGYTF
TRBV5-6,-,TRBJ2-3,CASTLGGWRRDTQYF
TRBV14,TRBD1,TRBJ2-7,CASSQGTGPNEQYF
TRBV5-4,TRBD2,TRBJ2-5,CASSLAGGLAETQYF
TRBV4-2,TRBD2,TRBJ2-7,CASSRSGGTSGRRDEQYF
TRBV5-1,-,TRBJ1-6,CASSLVGGDNSPLNF
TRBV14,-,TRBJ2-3,CASSQDKEGSDTDTQYF
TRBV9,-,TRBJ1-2,CASSAGTNANYGYTF
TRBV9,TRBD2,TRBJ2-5,CASSVDVGSGETQYF
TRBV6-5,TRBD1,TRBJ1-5,CASSPGQLNQPQNF
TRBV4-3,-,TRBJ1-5,CASSQWRGDGQPQNF
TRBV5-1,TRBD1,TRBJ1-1,CASSIGQGATEAFF
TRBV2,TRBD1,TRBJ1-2,CASSIAGTGIVYTF
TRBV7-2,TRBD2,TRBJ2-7,CASSPGRTGGGEQYF
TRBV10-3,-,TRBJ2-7,CAISETGGTVAEQYF
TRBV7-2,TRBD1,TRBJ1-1,CASSRDRGRGTEAFF
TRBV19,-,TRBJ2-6,CASNQVTGANVLTF
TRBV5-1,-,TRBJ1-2,CASSLASDGYTF
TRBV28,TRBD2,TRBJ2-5,CASSLSLADQETQYF
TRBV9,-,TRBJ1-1,CASSGRRGLNTEAFF
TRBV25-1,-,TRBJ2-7,CASSRSEAHEQYF
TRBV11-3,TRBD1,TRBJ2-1,CASSPGTGGRNEQFF
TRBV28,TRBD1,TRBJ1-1,CASFRQGNTEAFF
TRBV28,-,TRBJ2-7,CASSFTVSYEQYF
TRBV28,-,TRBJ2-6,CASIAEDGANVLTF
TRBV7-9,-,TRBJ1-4,CASGGANEKLFF
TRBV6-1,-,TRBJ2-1,CASSEQVGSYNEQFF